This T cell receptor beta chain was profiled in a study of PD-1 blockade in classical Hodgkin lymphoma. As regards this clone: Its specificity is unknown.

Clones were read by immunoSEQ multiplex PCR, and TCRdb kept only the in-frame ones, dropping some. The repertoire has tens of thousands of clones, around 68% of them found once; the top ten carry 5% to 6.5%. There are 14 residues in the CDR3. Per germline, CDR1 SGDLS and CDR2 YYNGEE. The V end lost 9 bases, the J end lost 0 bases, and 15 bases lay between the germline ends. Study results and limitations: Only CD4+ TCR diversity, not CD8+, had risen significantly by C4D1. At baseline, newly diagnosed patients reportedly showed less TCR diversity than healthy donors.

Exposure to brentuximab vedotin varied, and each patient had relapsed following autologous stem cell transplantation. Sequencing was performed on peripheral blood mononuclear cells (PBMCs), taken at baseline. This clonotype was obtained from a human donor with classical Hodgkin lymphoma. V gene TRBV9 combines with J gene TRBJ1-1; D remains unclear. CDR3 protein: CATSGGGMNTEAFF. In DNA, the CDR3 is TGTGCCACCTCGGGCGGAGGCATGAACACTGAAGCTTTCTTT.